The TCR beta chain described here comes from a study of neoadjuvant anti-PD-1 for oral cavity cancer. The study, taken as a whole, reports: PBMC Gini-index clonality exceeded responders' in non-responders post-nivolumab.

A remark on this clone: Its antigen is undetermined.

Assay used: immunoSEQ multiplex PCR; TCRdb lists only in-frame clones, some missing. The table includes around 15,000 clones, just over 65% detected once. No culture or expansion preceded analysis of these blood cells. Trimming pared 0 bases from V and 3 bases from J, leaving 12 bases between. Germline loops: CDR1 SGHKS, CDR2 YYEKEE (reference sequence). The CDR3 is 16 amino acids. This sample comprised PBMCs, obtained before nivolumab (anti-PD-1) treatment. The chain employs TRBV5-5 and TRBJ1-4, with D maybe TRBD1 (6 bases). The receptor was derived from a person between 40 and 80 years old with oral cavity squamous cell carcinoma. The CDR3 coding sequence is TGTGCCAGCAGCTTGGCCGAGGGGGATCCTAATGAAAAACTGTTTTTT. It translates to CASSLAEGDPNEKLFF.